Each of the 19 T cell receptor beta chains below was sequenced from the same sample in a study of regulatory T cells. Study-level findings and limits: In CD3G-deficient patients, conventional CD4+ T cells were enriched for hydrophobic CDR3 residues at positions 6 and 7.

These receptors are not linked to any known antigen. The PCR used 52 TRBV and 13 TRBJ primers. Method: immunoSEQ multiplex PCR; TCRdb's copy keeps in-frame clones and lacks some. The sample has tens of thousands of clones, roughly 90% seen once. The sequencing input was conventional CD4+ T cells sorted from blood. These receptors came from a child aged 10-17 years with CD3G deficiency.

This chain connects TRBV6-6 to TRBJ1-3; D remains unclear. Trimming took off 7 bases at V and 2 bases at J, with 12 bases between the two ends. The germline V gene has CDR1 MNHNY and CDR2 SVGAGI (reference sequence). The CDR3 consists of 14 residues. The chain's CDR3 is CASKRRVTGNTIYF. Written as DNA, the CDR3 is TGTGCCAGCAAAAGGAGGGTCACTGGAAACACCATATATTTT.

The chain uses TRBV19 and TRBJ2-5; 7 positions agree with TRBD1. The end of the DNA is better explained by TRBJ2-7, so the J call may be wrong. CDR1 and CDR2 (germline): LNHDA, SQIVND (reference sequence). CDR3 size: 15 residues. CDR3 protein: CASSFGLTGVYEQYF. In nucleotides, the CDR3 is TGTGCCAGTAGTTTCGGACTCACAGGGGTCTACGAGCAGTACTTC.

The CDR3 DNA is TGTGCCAGTAGTATCGGCGGCAGGAACACCGGGGAGCTGTTTTTT. This gives the protein CASSIGGRNTGELFF. The chain links TRBV19 to TRBJ2-2, with D uncertain. Germline CDR1 is LNHDA and CDR2 is SQIVND (reference sequence). Trimming took 3 bases from V and 1 from J, leaving 9 bases between them. CDR3 length: 15 amino acids.

This clone was seen only a few times. The chain is built from TRBV6-1 and TRBJ2-7; D is unclear. The CDR3 has 15 amino acids. From germline, CDR1 is MNHNS and CDR2 SASEGT. Trimming removed 0 bases from V and 2 bases from J, with 11 bases in between. CDR3 DNA: TGTGCCAGCAGTGAAGCGGACCAGGCCCCCTACGAGCAGTACTTC. It encodes CASSEADQAPYEQYF.

V is TRBV5-1 and J is TRBJ2-1; 11 bases are a match to TRBD1. CDR1 and CDR2 (germline): SGHRS, YFSETQ. The V and J ends lost 3 bases and 6 bases, in that order; junction bases with no gene match: 5. The CDR3 totals 15 residues. The CDR3 DNA follows: TGCGCCAGCAGCTGGACCGGGACAGGGGGCAATGAGCAGTTCTTC. Protein product: CASSWTGTGGNEQFF.

The CDR3 here is CASSRGLAGGYFYEQYF. The DNA of the CDR3 is TGTGCCAGCAGCCGGGGACTAGCGGGCGGCTACTTCTACGAGCAGTACTTC. The chain carries TRBV28 and TRBJ2-7; 12 nucleotides line up with TRBD2. CDR3 length: 17 amino acids. Looked up from germline, CDR1 is MDHEN and CDR2 is SYDVKM. The trim removed 6 bases at V and 3 bases at J, leaving 12 bases unmatched.

This chain joins TRBV6-6 and TRBJ1-2, with 7 bases lining up with TRBD1. The germline V gene has CDR1 MNHNY and CDR2 SVGAGI (reference sequence). V shed 5 bases, J shed 7 bases, and the junction held 13 bases outside the gene matches. CDR3 length equals 15 residues. The CDR3 loop reads CASSPVRTGEGGYTF. CDR3 sequence (DNA): TGTGCCAGCAGTCCTGTTCGCACAGGGGAAGGTGGCTACACCTTC.

This rearrangement joins TRBV19 to TRBJ2-5; D could derive from TRBD1 or TRBD2 (7 bases each). CDR3 size: 15 residues. V was shortened by 3 bases and J by 3 bases, with 14 bases between the two germline ends. Germline CDR1 is LNHDA and CDR2 is SQIVND (reference sequence). The CDR3 DNA follows: TGTGCCAGTAGTATGGCCCCAGGGGGGGAAGAGACCCAGTACTTC. Translation: CASSMAPGGEETQYF.

J is TRBJ2-3 and V is TRBV5-1; 12 bases are shared with TRBD2. Germline V gene data show CDR1 as SGHRS and CDR2 as YFSETQ. V trimming: 4 bases; J trimming: 0 bases; junction bases outside the gene matches: 3. The length of the CDR3 is 16 residues. The CDR3 loop reads CASSPGTSGSTDTQYF. The CDR3 bases are TGCGCCAGCAGCCCGGGGACTAGCGGGAGCACAGATACGCAGTATTTT. The whole variable domain, filled in from reference TRBV5-1 and TRBJ2-3, reads KAGVTQTPRYLIKTRGQQVTLSCSPISGHRSVSWYQQTPGQGLQFLFEYFSETQRNKGNFPGRFSGRQFSNSRSEMNVSTLELGDSALYLCASSPGTSGSTDTQYFGPGTRLTVL.

This clone was observed a single time. The J gene is TRBJ2-1, the V gene TRBV30, with 8 bases fitting TRBD2. V was clipped by 3 bases and J by 12 bases; unmatched bases: 4. The CDR3 totals 11 residues. The germline gives CDR1 GTSNPN, CDR2 SVGIG (reference sequence). CDR3 coding DNA: TGTGCCTGGAGCCAGAGCGGGGGGCAGTTCTTC. This gives the protein CAWSQSGGQFF.

The chain is built from TRBV5-1 and TRBJ1-1, with D unclear. The V end was cut by 1 base, the J end by 1 base, with 8 bases between. Germline-derived CDR1 and CDR2 are SGHRS and YFSETQ. The CDR3 spans 14 residues. The CDR3 DNA reads TGCGCCAGCAGCTTGCAGTCAGGGAACACTGAAGCTTTCTTT. It encodes CASSLQSGNTEAFF. Full variable domain (outside the CDR3, taken from reference TRBV5-1 and TRBJ1-1): KAGVTQTPRYLIKTRGQQVTLSCSPISGHRSVSWYQQTPGQGLQFLFEYFSETQRNKGNFPGRFSGRQFSNSRSEMNVSTLELGDSALYLCASSLQSGNTEAFFGQGTRLTVV.

V usage is TRBV5-1 and J usage is TRBJ2-2; D is ambiguous. Germline V lookup: CDR1 SGHRS, CDR2 YFSETQ. The CDR3 sequence is 13 residues long. V was shortened by 4 bases and J by 5 bases, with 9 bases between the two germline ends. CDR3 sequence reads: CASSMTATGELFF. The CDR3 DNA reads as TGCGCCAGCAGCATGACTGCAACCGGGGAGCTGTTTTTT.

The V gene is TRBV6-6, the J gene TRBJ1-2; D is unclear. The CDR3 length is 13 residues. Germline V gene lookup returns CDR1 MNHNY and CDR2 SVGAGI (reference sequence). V gave up 5 bases and J gave up 9 bases, with 16 bases separating them. The CDR3 nucleotides read TGTGCCAGCAGTGGGCCCTTGGGGTCTAGCTACACCTTC. Encoded protein: CASSGPLGSSYTF.

The chain links TRBV10-3 to TRBJ1-2; unclear D gene. Germline V gene data show CDR1 as ENHRY and CDR2 as SYGVKD. This CDR3 region has 13 residues. Deletions cut 0 bases from V and 0 bases from J, with 2 bases between. DNA for the CDR3: TGTGCCATCAGTGAGTCGGCTAACTATGGCTACACCTTC. As protein: CAISESANYGYTF.

The CDR3 here is CASSFHSGANVLTF. As DNA, the CDR3 is TGTGCCAGCAGTTTCCACTCTGGGGCCAACGTCCTGACTTTC. V gene TRBV28 combines with J gene TRBJ2-6; no clear D. Germline CDR1 MDHEN, CDR2 SYDVKM. The CDR3 is made up of 14 amino acids. Trimming took off 3 bases at V and 0 bases at J, with 3 bases between the two ends.

This clone is a singleton in its sample. The rearrangement uses TRBV10-3 and TRBJ1-6; a weak D match, TRBD1 (5 bases). Germline CDR1 reads ENHRY; CDR2 reads SYGVKD. The CDR3 extends over 13 amino acids. The ends were cut back, 6 bases at V and 8 bases at J, with 11 bases in the middle. CDR3 bases: TGTGCCATCAGGGGGACGGAAGATTCACCCCTCCACTTT. Protein: CAIRGTEDSPLHF.

By its share, this clone is medium-sized. The chain couples TRBV30 to TRBJ1-2; a possible D gene is TRBD1 (5 bases). Germline CDR1 and CDR2: GTSNPN and SVGIG (reference sequence). Trimming took 0 bases from V and 2 from J, leaving 19 bases between them. This CDR3 comprises 17 residues. CDR3 sequence reads: CAWSVRFDKGRNYGYTF. For the CDR3, the DNA is TGTGCCTGGAGTGTCCGCTTTGACAAGGGGCGAAACTATGGCTACACCTTC.

A note on this clone: An end of the junction differs from the germline gene, which may be a read error. The gene calls are TRBV6-1 and TRBJ2-7; 9 bases map to TRBD2. This CDR3 region has 17 residues. Germline values: CDR1 MNHNS, CDR2 SASEGT. The CDR3 reads CASREAAGGTRSYEQYF. In DNA form, the CDR3 reads TGTGCCAGCAGGGAAGCAGCGGGAGGTACGCGGTCCTACGAGCAGTACTTC.

The chain's CDR3 is CASSFWRGAGSKNIQYF. The CDR3 nucleotides read TGTGCCAGCAGCTTTTGGCGGGGGGCCGGATCCAAAAACATTCAGTACTTC. The chain joins TRBV7-9 to TRBJ2-4; 8 bases fit TRBD2. The J segment lost 2 bases and the V segment lost 3 bases, leaving 9 bases of the junction unmatched. Germline assignment: CDR1 SEHNR and CDR2 FQNEAQ (reference sequence). CDR3 length: 17 residues.